The 30 T cell receptor beta chains presented below share a single source sample, sequenced in a study of graft-versus-host responses after intestinal transplantation. The method was immunoSEQ multiplex PCR; TCRdb's version includes in-frame clones alone and lacks a portion of them. Among 9,500 to 13,000 clones listed, almost 95% were seen once. Sequencing was performed on PBMCs, taken 40 to 45 days after intestinal transplantation. The receptors derive from a human patient who received an intestinal transplant, so some T cells may come from the graft donor.

The V gene is TRBV27, the J gene TRBJ2-7, with D perhaps TRBD1 (6 bases). Germline CDR1 MNHEY, CDR2 SMNVEV (reference sequence). Trimming pared 4 bases from V and 2 bases from J, leaving 9 bases between. The CDR3 consists of 13 residues. The CDR3 DNA reads as TGTGCCAGCAGTTCCCAGGGGCCCTACGAGCAGTACTTC. Residues: CASSSQGPYEQYF.

This sequence joins TRBV27 and TRBJ2-7; D may be TRBD1 (7 bases). This CDR3 is 15 amino acids long. Trimming stripped 2 bases from V and 2 bases from J, with 13 bases between. From germline, CDR1 is MNHEY and CDR2 SMNVEV (reference sequence). The CDR3 protein is CASSLATGTPYEQYF. The CDR3 bases are TGTGCCAGCAGTTTAGCGACAGGGACTCCCTACGAGCAGTACTTC.

A few counts support this clone. The chain joins TRBV7-2 to TRBJ1-1; D remains unclear. Germline CDR1 is SGHTA and CDR2 is FQGNSA. The CDR3 spans 13 residues. Trimming left V 11 bases short and J 1 base short, with 14 bases between. The CDR3 bases are TGTGCCGACTCGGGTAACAAGAACACTGAAGCTTTCTTT. Residues: CADSGNKNTEAFF.

The J gene is TRBJ2-1, the V gene TRBV6-1; unclear D gene. CDR1 MNHNS and CDR2 SASEGT come from the germline V gene. This CDR3 has 11 amino acids. The V end was cut by 1 base, the J end by 9 bases, with 4 bases between. DNA of the CDR3: TGTGCCAGCAGTGAAGTTGGTGAGCAGTTCTTC. Translated: CASSEVGEQFF.

This rearrangement joins TRBV6-5 to TRBJ2-3, with D possibly TRBD2 on 5 matching bases. The V end was cut by 11 bases, the J end by 2 bases, with 20 bases between. The CDR3 runs to 15 residues. Germline V gene sequence: CDR1 MNHEY, CDR2 SVGAGI. The CDR3 reads CASTEYGRATDTQYF. The CDR3 DNA reads as TGTGCCTCCACCGAATACGGGCGGGCCACAGATACGCAGTATTTT.

The J gene is TRBJ1-2, the V gene TRBV10-2; D possibly corresponds to TRBD1 (5 bases). CDR3 length: 11 amino acids. Germline V gene lookup returns CDR1 WSHSY and CDR2 SAAADI. The V end was cut by 5 bases, the J end by 7 bases, with 8 bases between. The CDR3 protein is CASSQGGGYTF. In DNA, the CDR3 is TGCGCCAGCAGTCAGGGAGGTGGCTACACCTTC.

The chain employs TRBV6-5 and TRBJ2-1; the match to TRBD1 covers 8 bases. The J segment lost 4 bases and the V segment lost 6 bases, leaving 5 bases of the junction unmatched. The CDR3 runs 14 residues. Looked up from germline, CDR1 is MNHEY and CDR2 is SVGAGI. The CDR3 loop is CASSLDRAYNEQFF. CDR3 DNA: TGTGCCAGCAGCTTGGACAGGGCGTACAATGAGCAGTTCTTC.

This chain's CDR3 is CASSQDLRDREINEQYF. In DNA form, the CDR3 reads TGCGCCAGCAGCCAAGATCTTCGGGACAGGGAGATCAACGAGCAGTACTTC. V usage is TRBV4-1 and J usage is TRBJ2-7, with 9 bases aligning to TRBD1. V was pared by 0 bases and J by 5 bases, with 11 bases of the junction left unmatched. The CDR3 sequence is 17 residues long. Per germline, CDR1 MGHRA and CDR2 YSYEKL.

The chain joins TRBV5-6 to TRBJ2-7, with TRBD2 matching 8 bases. CDR1 is SGHDT and CDR2 is YYEEEE in the germline V gene. The CDR3 sequence is 16 residues long. V lost 4 bases, J lost 0 bases, and 9 bases stayed unmatched. This chain's CDR3 is CASSPMWAGGSYEQYF. The CDR3 DNA is TGTGCCAGCAGCCCGATGTGGGCGGGGGGCTCCTACGAGCAGTACTTC.

The rearrangement uses TRBV5-1 and TRBJ2-3, with TRBD2 as a possible D gene (5 bases). Per the germline V gene, CDR1 is SGHRS and CDR2 is YFSETQ. V dropped 5 bases and J dropped 0 bases, with 10 bases sitting between them. This CDR3 has 14 amino acids. This CDR3 is CASRLTGSTDTQYF. The CDR3 DNA reads TGCGCCAGCAGATTGACGGGAAGCACAGATACGCAGTATTTT.

V usage is TRBV6-5 and J usage is TRBJ2-1; 8 positions agree with TRBD2. The length of the CDR3 is 14 residues. Germline V gives CDR1 MNHEY, CDR2 SVGAGI. V lost 6 bases, J lost 5 bases, and 6 bases stayed unmatched. The CDR3 region is CASSRTSPDNEQFF. DNA for the CDR3: TGTGCCAGCAGCCGGACTAGCCCTGACAATGAGCAGTTCTTC.

The rearrangement joins TRBV6-5 to TRBJ1-3, with no clear D. There are 14 residues in the CDR3. CDR1 is MNHEY and CDR2 is SVGAGI in the germline V gene. Between the trimmed V and J ends, which lost 3 bases and 3 bases, there was a span of 9 bases. The CDR3: CASSYSPGGNTIYF. CDR3 coding DNA: TGTGCCAGCAGTTATTCGCCCGGTGGAAACACCATATATTTT.

This CDR3 is CASSMGGPRDTQYF. CDR3 in DNA: TGTGCCAGTAGTATGGGGGGGCCCCGGGATACGCAGTATTTT. The V call is TRBV19, the J call TRBJ2-3; D perhaps matches TRBD2 (7 bases). Germline V gene lookup returns CDR1 LNHDA and CDR2 SQIVND (reference sequence). V lost 3 bases, J lost 6 bases, and 13 bases lay in between. CDR3 size: 14 residues. Drawing the rest from reference TRBV19 and TRBJ2-3, the complete variable domain is DGGITQSPKYLFRKEGQNVTLSCEQNLNHDAMYWYRQDPGQGLRLIYYSQIVNDFQKGDIAEGYSVSREKKESFPLTVTSAQKNPTAFYLCASSMGGPRDTQYFGPGTRLTVL.

This chain connects TRBV15 to TRBJ2-2, with TRBD1 matching over 10 bases. Germline lookup yields CDR1 LNHNV and CDR2 YYDKDF (reference sequence). CDR3 length: 16 amino acids. Trimming removed 3 bases from V and 5 bases from J; junction bases left unmatched: 6. In DNA, the CDR3 is TGTGCCACCAGCAGTCAAGACAGGGGGCGAACCGGGGAGCTGTTTTTT. It encodes CATSSQDRGRTGELFF.

The V and J genes are TRBV7-9 and TRBJ2-7; 7 nucleotides line up with TRBD2. The CDR3 runs to 13 residues. V gave up 5 bases and J gave up 5 bases; unmatched junction bases: 6. Germline V CDR1 and CDR2: SEHNR, FQNEAQ (reference sequence). The CDR3 sequence: CASSPRTSHEQYF. CDR3 bases: TGTGCCAGCAGCCCCCGGACTAGTCACGAGCAGTACTTC.

The chain joins TRBV2 to TRBJ1-1, with 7 bases identical to TRBD1. Per germline, CDR1 SNHLY and CDR2 FYNNEI. After removal of 7 bases from V and 6 bases from J, the junction contained 8 bases not matched to a gene. The CDR3 runs 13 residues. The CDR3 DNA reads TGTGCCAGCACCTCTACAGGGGTGGCTGAAGCTTTCTTT. Translating gives CASTSTGVAEAFF. Together with reference TRBV2 and TRBJ1-1, the CDR3 gives the full variable domain: EPEVTQTPSHQVTQMGQEVILRCVPISNHLYFYWYRQILGQKVEFLVSFYNNEISEKSEIFDDQFSVERPDGSNFTLKIRSTKLEDSAMYFCASTSTGVAEAFFGQGTRLTVV.

The V and J genes are TRBV6-5 and TRBJ1-3; D gene uncertain. The CDR3 spans 12 residues. Germline values: CDR1 MNHEY, CDR2 SVGAGI. The V end lost 2 bases, the J end lost 4 bases, and 3 bases lay between the germline ends. CDR3 residues: CASSYQGNTIYF. CDR3 bases: TGTGCCAGCAGTTACCAAGGAAACACCATATATTTT.

CDR3 in DNA: TGTGCCAGCATAGGGCCCGGGGCCTACGAGCAGTACTTC. Amino acids: CASIGPGAYEQYF. The J gene is TRBJ2-7, the V gene TRBV6-6; perhaps TRBD2 as D (5 bases). Trimming shortened V by 7 bases and J by 2 bases, and 12 bases separated the two germline ends. The CDR3 spans 13 residues. Germline lookup yields CDR1 MNHNY and CDR2 SVGAGI (reference sequence).

The chain carries TRBV7-2 and TRBJ2-7; tentatively, D is TRBD1 or TRBD2 (6 bases each). Per the germline V gene, CDR1 is SGHTA and CDR2 is FQGNSA. V lost 5 bases to trimming and J lost 3 bases, with 14 bases between them. The CDR3 loop spans 14 amino acids. Here the CDR3 DNA reads TGTGCCAGCAGCCCATCAAGGGGGGTCTACGAGCAGTACTTC. Protein sequence: CASSPSRGVYEQYF.

The gene calls are TRBV19 and TRBJ1-3; D unresolved. The CDR3 covers 14 residues. The germline V and J ends were trimmed by 7 bases and 0 bases, with 10 bases remaining between them. CDR1 LNHDA and CDR2 SQIVND come from the germline V gene (reference sequence). CDR3 DNA sequence: TGTGCCAGTACCATTGGGAACTCTGGAAACACCATATATTTT. Protein product: CASTIGNSGNTIYF.

The chain recombines TRBV19 with TRBJ1-2; a possible D gene is TRBD1 (5 bases). Germline CDR1 is LNHDA and CDR2 is SQIVND (reference sequence). The CDR3 totals 13 residues. The V gene lost 5 bases and the J gene lost 4 bases, with 11 bases spanning the gap. DNA for the CDR3: TGTGCCAGTAGTGCGGGACGGAGCTATGGCTACACCTTC. Translating gives CASSAGRSYGYTF.

The sample holds a few counts of this clone. The chain joins TRBV21-1 to TRBJ1-1; TRBD1 is the table's D call, not checked against the DNA. TRBV21-1 is classified as a pseudogene. The CDR3 extends over 14 amino acids. For the CDR3, the DNA is TGTGCCAGCAGCAAACCACAGGGGCACACTGAAGCTTTCTTT. Its translation: CASSKPQGHTEAFF.

This clone was detected once. The chain carries TRBV7-9 and TRBJ2-2; D is ambiguous. CDR3 length equals 14 residues. Trimming left V 3 bases short and J 2 bases short, with 7 bases between. In germline, CDR1 is SEHNR, CDR2 FQNEAQ (reference sequence). The CDR3 spells CASSLVINTGELFF. In DNA, the CDR3 is TGTGCCAGCAGCTTGGTCATCAACACCGGGGAGCTGTTTTTT.

V is TRBV7-6 and J is TRBJ1-6; D might be TRBD1 (5 bases). CDR3 length: 13 residues. V was cut by 5 bases and J by 10 bases, with 12 bases left in between. The germline gives CDR1 SGHVS, CDR2 FNYEAQ. CDR3 amino acids: CASSPLRDSPLHF. CDR3 DNA: TGTGCCAGCAGCCCCCTGCGGGACTCACCCCTCCACTTT. The complete variable domain, with remaining parts taken from reference TRBV7-6 and TRBJ1-6, reads GAGVSQSPRYKVTKRGQDVALRCDPISGHVSLYWYRQALGQGPEFLTYFNYEAQQDKSGLPNDRFSAERPEGSISTLTIQRTEQRDSAMYRCASSPLRDSPLHFGNGTRLTVT.

The rearrangement uses TRBV7-8 and TRBJ1-2; unclear D gene. Trimming removed 2 bases at V and 6 bases at J, with 4 bases between. The CDR3 extends over 11 amino acids. Germline V gene lookup returns CDR1 SGHVS and CDR2 FQNEAQ. Here the CDR3 reads CASSLQDGYTF. The CDR3 DNA reads as TGTGCCAGCAGCTTACAGGATGGCTACACCTTC.

The chain combines TRBV15 with TRBJ1-6; a possible D gene is TRBD1 (6 bases). The CDR3 loop spans 16 amino acids. Germline lookup yields CDR1 LNHNV and CDR2 YYDKDF (reference sequence). With 5 bases removed from V and 0 bases from J, the gap between germline ends came to 11 bases. The CDR3 DNA is TGTGCCACCAGCCTCGGACAGAGCTCCTATAATTCACCCCTCCACTTT. Residues: CATSLGQSSYNSPLHF.

The V call is TRBV7-9, the J call TRBJ2-5; D is undetermined. The V gene's germline CDR1 is SEHNR and CDR2 FQNEAQ (reference sequence). This CDR3 has 12 amino acids. Trimming left V 5 bases short and J 0 bases short, with 4 bases between. Here the CDR3 DNA reads TGTGCCAGCAGCGGAAACCAAGAGACCCAGTACTTC. It is translated as CASSGNQETQYF. The whole variable domain, remainder taken from reference TRBV7-9 and TRBJ2-5, is DTGVSQNPRHKITKRGQNVTFRCDPISEHNRLYWYRQTLGQGPEFLTYFQNEAQLEKSRLLSDRFSAERPKGSFSTLEIQRTEQGDSAMYLCASSGNQETQYFGPGTRLLVL.

J is TRBJ2-5 and V is TRBV5-1; D gene ambiguous. V was clipped by 2 bases and J by 4 bases, with 6 bases between them. The CDR3 consists of 12 residues. Germline CDR1 and CDR2: SGHRS and YFSETQ. This chain's CDR3 is CASSFLGETQYF. CDR3 nucleotides: TGCGCCAGCAGCTTTCTCGGAGAGACCCAGTACTTC.

The CDR3 here is CASSLSQMPTYEQYF. In DNA form, the CDR3 reads TGTGCCAGCAGCTTATCCCAGATGCCTACCTACGAGCAGTACTTC. The V and J genes are TRBV11-2 and TRBJ2-7; D remains ambiguous. V was clipped by 2 bases and J by 2 bases, with 13 bases between them. Germline V CDR1 and CDR2: SGHAT, FQNNGV. This CDR3 has 15 residues.

This clone was recorded only once. This chain links TRBV2 with TRBJ2-1; D is possibly TRBD1 (6 bases). Germline V gene data show CDR1 as SNHLY and CDR2 as FYNNEI. The CDR3 runs 15 residues. V was pared by 7 bases and J by 0 bases, with 13 bases between. In DNA form, the CDR3 reads TGTGCCAGCACAAGACAGGTCTCCTCCTACAATGAGCAGTTCTTC. Translating it yields CASTRQVSSYNEQFF.